This passage covers 16 T cell receptor beta chains from one sample sequenced in a study of blood T cell repertoires in COVID-19. Produced via immunoSEQ multiplex PCR; TCRdb's table is partial and in-frame only. The sample gives hundreds of thousands of clones, approximately 91% of which show up once; around 7.9% is in the top ten. The specimen sequenced was peripheral blood. Receptor source: an older woman with COVID-19, enrolled during active disease.

The chain links TRBV7-9 to TRBJ2-7; 12 positions agree with TRBD2. The CDR3 spans 15 residues. Germline assignment: CDR1 SEHNR and CDR2 FQNEAQ (reference sequence). Unmatched junction bases numbered 4, after V lost 5 bases and J lost 2 bases. Here the CDR3 reads CASSTRTSGAYEQYF. CDR3 DNA sequence: TGTGCCAGCAGCACAAGGACTAGCGGGGCCTACGAGCAGTACTTC.

The genes are TRBV4-1 and TRBJ2-7, with 9 positions matching TRBD1. The CDR3 covers 14 residues. V dropped 6 bases and J dropped 3; count of bases not matched to a gene: 6. Germline V lookup: CDR1 MGHRA, CDR2 YSYEKL. The chain's CDR3 is CASSLGQGNYEQYF. The DNA of the CDR3 is TGCGCCAGCAGTTTAGGACAGGGGAACTACGAGCAGTACTTC.

This clone was seen a single time. The V gene is TRBV5-1, the J gene TRBJ2-1, with 12 nucleotides matching TRBD2. From germline, CDR1 is SGHRS and CDR2 YFSETQ. Trimming cost V 4 bases and J 5 bases; bases outside gene matches: 7. CDR3 length equals 16 residues. CDR3 sequence (DNA): TGCGCCAGCAGCCCCTCCCTAGCGGGGGGGAACAATGAGCAGTTCTTC. Its protein product is CASSPSLAGGNNEQFF.

V and J are TRBV3-1 (or the pseudogene TRBV3-2) and TRBJ1-1; D might be TRBD1 (5 bases). The V gene lost 8 bases and the J gene lost 7 bases, with 11 bases spanning the gap. Per germline, CDR1 LGHDT and CDR2 YNNKEL (reference sequence). This CDR3 is built from 11 residues. The CDR3 region has the DNA TGTGCCAGCTGGGGCGGGAATGAAGCTTTCTTT. Translating gives CASWGGNEAFF.

This clone was detected once. The chain is built from TRBV10-2 and TRBJ2-7, with 8 positions matching TRBD2. CDR1 WSHSY and CDR2 SAAADI come from the germline V gene. The junction had 10 bases not matched to a gene; V was cut back by 10 bases and J by 2 bases. The length of the CDR3 is 14 residues. CDR3 bases: TGCGCCACCCTTTACGTTAGCGGGACCTACGAGCAGTACTTC. Residues: CATLYVSGTYEQYF.

The chain employs TRBV5-5 and TRBJ1-1; 7 positions match TRBD1. The CDR3 runs to 14 residues. The V gene's germline CDR1 is SGHKS and CDR2 YYEKEE (reference sequence). Germline trimming cut 4 bases from V and 9 bases from J; bases unmatched to any gene: 12. The CDR3 region has the DNA TGTGCCAGCAGCGTCCCGGGACAGCAGAGAAAAGCTTTCTTT. Amino acids: CASSVPGQQRKAFF. Full variable domain (rest looked up from reference TRBV5-5 and TRBJ1-1): DAGVTQSPTHLIKTRGQQVTLRCSPISGHKSVSWYQQVLGQGPQFIFQYYEKEERGRGNFPDRFSARQFPNYSSELNVNALLLGDSALYLCASSVPGQQRKAFFGQGTRLTVV.

The CDR3 is CASSLVRGRETQYF. The CDR3 DNA reads as TGTGCCAGCAGCTTGGTGAGGGGGCGAGAGACCCAGTACTTC. This chain connects TRBV5-6 to TRBJ2-5; 7 nucleotides align to TRBD1. Per the germline V gene, CDR1 is SGHDT and CDR2 is YYEEEE. This CDR3 contains 14 residues. Trimming cost V 0 bases and J 4 bases; bases outside gene matches: 3.

Only one count was recorded for this clone. The V gene is TRBV7-9, the J gene TRBJ2-6, with TRBD2 matching over 7 bases. Trimming cost V 5 bases and J 0 bases; bases outside gene matches: 10. CDR1 is SEHNR and CDR2 is FQNEAQ in the germline V gene (reference sequence). This CDR3 region has 18 residues. CDR3 sequence reads: CASSPRGFLNSGANVLTF. CDR3 nucleotide sequence: TGTGCCAGCAGCCCGCGGGGGTTCCTAAACTCTGGGGCCAACGTCCTGACTTTC.

The rearrangement uses TRBV27 and TRBJ1-4, with D perhaps TRBD1 (5 bases). CDR3 size: 14 residues. CDR1 and CDR2 from the germline V gene are MNHEY and SMNVEV (reference sequence). Trimming removed 6 bases from V and 7 bases from J, with 15 bases in between. The CDR3 nucleotides read TGTGCCAGCAGCGCCGGGGGGTTACCTGAAAAACTGTTTTTT. Amino acids: CASSAGGLPEKLFF.

This chain joins TRBV27 and TRBJ1-1; 7 nucleotides agree with TRBD1. Per germline, CDR1 MNHEY and CDR2 SMNVEV (reference sequence). The CDR3 is 12 amino acids. V dropped 6 bases and J dropped 4; count of bases not matched to a gene: 2. The CDR3 DNA is TGTGCCAGCAGGAACAGGGGCACTGAAGCTTTCTTT. Translating it yields CASRNRGTEAFF.

V is TRBV5-5 and J is TRBJ2-7; the D is unclear. The V gene lost 0 bases and the J gene lost 2 bases, with 12 bases spanning the gap. Germline V gives CDR1 SGHKS, CDR2 YYEKEE (reference sequence). The CDR3 has 15 amino acids. The DNA for the CDR3 is TGTGCCAGCAGCTTGGTTGTCTATAACCCCTACGAGCAGTACTTC. This sequence encodes CASSLVVYNPYEQYF.

The chain employs TRBV2 and TRBJ2-3; D perhaps matches TRBD2 (5 bases). Germline V lookup: CDR1 SNHLY, CDR2 FYNNEI. The ends were cut back, 8 bases at V and 6 bases at J, with 12 bases in the middle. The CDR3 is 12 amino acids. The CDR3 is CASGLDWDTQYF. Here the CDR3 DNA reads TGTGCCAGCGGTTTGGACTGGGATACGCAGTATTTT.

This clone appeared once. The chain joins TRBV18 to TRBJ1-5; maybe TRBD1 (5 bases). Trimming took 2 bases from V and 4 from J, leaving 9 bases between them. CDR3 length: 14 amino acids. CDR1 is KGHSH, CDR2 LQKENI, per germline. In nucleotides, the CDR3 is TGTGCCAGCTCACCAGAGACAGTTAATCAGCCCCAGCATTTT. It specifies CASSPETVNQPQHF.

The V and J genes are TRBV5-1 and TRBJ2-7, with 8 bases aligning to TRBD2. The CDR3 consists of 14 residues. The V and J ends lost 7 bases and 4 bases, in that order; junction bases with no gene match: 10. Germline V gene data show CDR1 as SGHRS and CDR2 as YFSETQ. This CDR3 is CASAPGGTTYEQYF. CDR3 coding DNA: TGCGCCAGCGCTCCGGGGGGGACCACATACGAGCAGTACTTC.

V is TRBV7-2 and J is TRBJ2-3; 11 nucleotides line up with TRBD2. V shed 5 bases and J 5 bases; nucleotides not matched to a gene: 6. CDR1 and CDR2 from the germline V gene are SGHTA and FQGNSA. The CDR3 has 15 amino acids. CDR3 amino acids: CASSLSGGAGDTQYF. Here the CDR3 DNA reads TGTGCCAGCAGCCTTAGCGGGGGGGCCGGAGATACGCAGTATTTT.

This clone was recorded a few times. V gene TRBV14 combines with J gene TRBJ1-1; no clear D. V lost 1 base and J 8 bases, leaving 11 bases between the germline ends. Germline loops: CDR1 SGHDN, CDR2 FVKESK. There are 13 residues in the CDR3. Here the CDR3 DNA reads TGTGCCAGCAGCCAAGTGGGGAGGAGGGAAGCTTTCTTT. It is translated as CASSQVGRREAFF.